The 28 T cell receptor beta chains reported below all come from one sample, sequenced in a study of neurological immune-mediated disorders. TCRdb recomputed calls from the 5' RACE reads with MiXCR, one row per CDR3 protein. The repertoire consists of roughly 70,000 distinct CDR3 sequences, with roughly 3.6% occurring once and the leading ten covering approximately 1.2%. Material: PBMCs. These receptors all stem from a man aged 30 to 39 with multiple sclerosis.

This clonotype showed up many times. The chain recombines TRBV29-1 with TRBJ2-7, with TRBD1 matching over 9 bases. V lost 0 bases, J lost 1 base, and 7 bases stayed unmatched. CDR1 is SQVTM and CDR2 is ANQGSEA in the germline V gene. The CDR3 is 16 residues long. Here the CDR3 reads CSVEDPRTGESYEQYF. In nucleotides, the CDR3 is TGCAGCGTTGAAGATCCCCGGACAGGGGAATCCTACGAGCAGTACTTC.

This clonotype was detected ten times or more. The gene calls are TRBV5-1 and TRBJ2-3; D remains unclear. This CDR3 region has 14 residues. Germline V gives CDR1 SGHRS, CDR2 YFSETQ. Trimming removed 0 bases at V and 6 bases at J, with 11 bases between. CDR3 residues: CASSLADVGDTQYF. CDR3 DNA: TGCGCCAGCAGCTTGGCAGATGTCGGGGATACGCAGTATTTT.

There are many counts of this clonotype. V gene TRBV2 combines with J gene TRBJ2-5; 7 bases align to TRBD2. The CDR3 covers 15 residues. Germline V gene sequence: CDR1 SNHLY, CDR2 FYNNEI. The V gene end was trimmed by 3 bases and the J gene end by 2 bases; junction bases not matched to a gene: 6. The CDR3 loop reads CASSDFVGGQETQYF. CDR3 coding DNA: TGTGCCAGCAGTGATTTTGTGGGGGGGCAAGAGACCCAGTACTTC. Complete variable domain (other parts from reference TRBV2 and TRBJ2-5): EPEVTQTPSHQVTQMGQEVILRCVPISNHLYFYWYRQILGQKVEFLVSFYNNEISEKSEIFDDQFSVERPDGSNFTLKIRSTKLEDSAMYFCASSDFVGGQETQYFGPGTRLLVL.

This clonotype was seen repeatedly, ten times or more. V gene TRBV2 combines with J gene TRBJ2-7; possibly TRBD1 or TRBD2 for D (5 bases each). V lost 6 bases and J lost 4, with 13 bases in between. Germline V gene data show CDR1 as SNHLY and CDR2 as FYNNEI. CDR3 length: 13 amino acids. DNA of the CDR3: TGTGCCAGCAGCCCGGGACCCGGTTACGAGCAGTACTTC. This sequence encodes CASSPGPGYEQYF. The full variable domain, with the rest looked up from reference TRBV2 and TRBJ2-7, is EPEVTQTPSHQVTQMGQEVILRCVPISNHLYFYWYRQILGQKVEFLVSFYNNEISEKSEIFDDQFSVERPDGSNFTLKIRSTKLEDSAMYFCASSPGPGYEQYFGPGTRLTVT.

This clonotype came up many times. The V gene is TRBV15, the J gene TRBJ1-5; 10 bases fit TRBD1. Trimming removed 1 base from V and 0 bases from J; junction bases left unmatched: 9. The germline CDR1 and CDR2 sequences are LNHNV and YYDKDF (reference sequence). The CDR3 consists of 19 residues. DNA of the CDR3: TGTGCCACCAGCAGAGTAGGACAGGGGGTGGTTCATAGCAATCAGCCCCAGCATTTT. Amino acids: CATSRVGQGVVHSNQPQHF. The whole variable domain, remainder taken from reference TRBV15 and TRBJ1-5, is DAMVIQNPRYQVTQFGKPVTLSCSQTLNHNVMYWYQQKSSQAPKLLFHYYDKDFNNEADTPDNFQSRRPNTSFCFLDIRSPGLGDTAMYLCATSRVGQGVVHSNQPQHFGDGTRLSIL.

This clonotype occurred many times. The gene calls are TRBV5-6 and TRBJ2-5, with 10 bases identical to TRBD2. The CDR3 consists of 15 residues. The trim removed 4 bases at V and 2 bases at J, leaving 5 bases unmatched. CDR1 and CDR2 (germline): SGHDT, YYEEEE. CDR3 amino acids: CASSPLAGVQETQYF. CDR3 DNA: TGTGCCAGCAGCCCCCTAGCGGGGGTACAAGAGACCCAGTACTTC.

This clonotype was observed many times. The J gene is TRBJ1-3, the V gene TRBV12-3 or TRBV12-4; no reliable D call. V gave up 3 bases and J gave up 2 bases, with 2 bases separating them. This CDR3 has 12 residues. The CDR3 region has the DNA TGTGCCAGCAGTTTTGCTGGAAACACCATATATTTT. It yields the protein CASSFAGNTIYF.

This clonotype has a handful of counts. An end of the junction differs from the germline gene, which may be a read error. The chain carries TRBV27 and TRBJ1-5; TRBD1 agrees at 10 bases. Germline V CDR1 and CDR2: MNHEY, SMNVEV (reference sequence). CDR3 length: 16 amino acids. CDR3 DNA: TGTGCCAGCAGTTTCCGGGACAGGGGTGGGCTGGGATCCCAGAATTTT. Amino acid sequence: CASSFRDRGGLGSQNF.

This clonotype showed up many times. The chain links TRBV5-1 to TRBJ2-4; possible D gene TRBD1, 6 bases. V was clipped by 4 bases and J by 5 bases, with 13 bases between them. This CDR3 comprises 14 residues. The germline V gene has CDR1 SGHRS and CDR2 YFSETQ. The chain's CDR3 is CASSPGTPQNIQYF. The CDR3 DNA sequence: TGCGCCAGCAGCCCCGGGACACCCCAAAACATTCAGTACTTC.

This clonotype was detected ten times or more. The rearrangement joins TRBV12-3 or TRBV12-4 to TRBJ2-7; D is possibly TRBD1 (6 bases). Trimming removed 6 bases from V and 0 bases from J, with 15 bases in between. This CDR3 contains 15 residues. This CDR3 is CASRSQGTPSYEQYF. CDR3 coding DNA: TGTGCCAGCAGAAGCCAGGGGACGCCCTCCTACGAGCAGTACTTC.

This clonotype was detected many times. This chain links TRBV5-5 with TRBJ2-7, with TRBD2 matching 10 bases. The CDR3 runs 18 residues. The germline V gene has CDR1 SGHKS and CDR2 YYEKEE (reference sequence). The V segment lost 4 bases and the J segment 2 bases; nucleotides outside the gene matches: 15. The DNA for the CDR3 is TGTGCCAGCAGCCAACTAGCGGGATCCTACGAACTAACCTACGAGCAGTACTTC. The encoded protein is CASSQLAGSYELTYEQYF. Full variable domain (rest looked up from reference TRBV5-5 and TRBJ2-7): DAGVTQSPTHLIKTRGQQVTLRCSPISGHKSVSWYQQVLGQGPQFIFQYYEKEERGRGNFPDRFSARQFPNYSSELNVNALLLGDSALYLCASSQLAGSYELTYEQYFGPGTRLTVT.

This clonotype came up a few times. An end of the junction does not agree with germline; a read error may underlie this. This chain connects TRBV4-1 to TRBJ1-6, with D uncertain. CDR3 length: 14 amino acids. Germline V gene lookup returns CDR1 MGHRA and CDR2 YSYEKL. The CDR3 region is CASSQDSGDSPLNF. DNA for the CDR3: TGCGCCAGCAGCCAAGACTCAGGTGATTCACCCCTCAACTTT.

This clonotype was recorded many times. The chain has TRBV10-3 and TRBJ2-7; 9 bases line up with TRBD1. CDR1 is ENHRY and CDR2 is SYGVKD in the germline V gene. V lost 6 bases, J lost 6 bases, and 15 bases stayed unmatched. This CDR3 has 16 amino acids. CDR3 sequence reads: CAIRASAGTGRSEQYF. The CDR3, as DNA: TGTGCCATCAGAGCCTCAGCCGGGACAGGGCGGTCCGAGCAGTACTTC.

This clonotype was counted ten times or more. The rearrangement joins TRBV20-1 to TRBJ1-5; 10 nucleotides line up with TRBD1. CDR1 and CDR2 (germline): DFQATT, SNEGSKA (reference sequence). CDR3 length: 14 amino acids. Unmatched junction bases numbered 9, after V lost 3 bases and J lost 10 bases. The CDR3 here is CSARGTGETSPQHF. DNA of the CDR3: TGCAGTGCTAGGGGGACAGGGGAAACTTCTCCCCAGCATTTT.

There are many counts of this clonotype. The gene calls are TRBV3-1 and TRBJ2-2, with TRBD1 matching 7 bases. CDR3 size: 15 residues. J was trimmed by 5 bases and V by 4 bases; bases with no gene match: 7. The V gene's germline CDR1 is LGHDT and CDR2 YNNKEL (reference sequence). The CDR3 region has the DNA TGTGCCAGCAGCCTACAGGGGCAAGGGACCGGGGAGCTGTTTTTT. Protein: CASSLQGQGTGELFF. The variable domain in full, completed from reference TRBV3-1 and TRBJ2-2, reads DTAVSQTPKYLVTQMGNDKSIKCEQNLGHDTMYWYKQDSKKFLKIMFSYNNKELIINETVPNRFSPKSPDKAHLNLHINSLELGDSAVYFCASSLQGQGTGELFFGEGSRLTVL.

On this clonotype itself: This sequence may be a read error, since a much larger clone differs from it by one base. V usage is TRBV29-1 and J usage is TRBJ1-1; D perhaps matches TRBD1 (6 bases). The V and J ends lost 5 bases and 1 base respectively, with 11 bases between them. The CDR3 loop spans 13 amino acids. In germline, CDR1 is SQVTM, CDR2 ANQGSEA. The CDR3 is CSVMGQKNTEAFF. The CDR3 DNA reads TGCAGCGTTATGGGACAAAAGAACACTGAAGCTTTCTTT.

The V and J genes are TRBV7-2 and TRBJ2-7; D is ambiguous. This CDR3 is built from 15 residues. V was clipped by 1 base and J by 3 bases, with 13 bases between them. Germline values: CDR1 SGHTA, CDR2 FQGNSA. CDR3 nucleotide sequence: TGTGCCAGCAGCTTAGTGACGGCTACGCTCTACGAGCAGTACTTC. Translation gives CASSLVTATLYEQYF.

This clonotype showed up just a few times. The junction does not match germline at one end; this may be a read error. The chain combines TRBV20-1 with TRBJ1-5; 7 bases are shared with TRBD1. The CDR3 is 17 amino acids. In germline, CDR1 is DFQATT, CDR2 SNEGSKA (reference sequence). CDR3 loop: CSAKRTDRVMSNQPQNF. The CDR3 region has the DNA TGCAGTGCTAAGAGGACCGACAGGGTAATGAGCAATCAGCCCCAGAATTTT.

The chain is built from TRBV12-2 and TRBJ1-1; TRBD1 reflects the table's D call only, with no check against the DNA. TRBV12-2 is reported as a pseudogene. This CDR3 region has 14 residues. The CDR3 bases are TGTGCAAGTCGCTTAGGACAGGTGGGGCCTGAAGCTTTCTTT. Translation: CASRLGQVGPEAFF.

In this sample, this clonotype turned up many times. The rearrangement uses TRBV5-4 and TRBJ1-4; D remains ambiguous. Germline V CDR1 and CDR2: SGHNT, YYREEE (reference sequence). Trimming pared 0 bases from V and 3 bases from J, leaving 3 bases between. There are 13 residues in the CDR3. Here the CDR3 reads CASSLGANEKLFF. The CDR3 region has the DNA TGTGCCAGCAGCTTGGGGGCTAATGAAAAACTGTTTTTT.

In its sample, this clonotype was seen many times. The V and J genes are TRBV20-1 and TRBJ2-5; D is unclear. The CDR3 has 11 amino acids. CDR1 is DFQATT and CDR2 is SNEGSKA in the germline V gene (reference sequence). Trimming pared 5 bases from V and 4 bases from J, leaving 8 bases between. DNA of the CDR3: TGCAGTGCTGGGTGGAGAGAGACCCAGTACTTC. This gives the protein CSAGWRETQYF.

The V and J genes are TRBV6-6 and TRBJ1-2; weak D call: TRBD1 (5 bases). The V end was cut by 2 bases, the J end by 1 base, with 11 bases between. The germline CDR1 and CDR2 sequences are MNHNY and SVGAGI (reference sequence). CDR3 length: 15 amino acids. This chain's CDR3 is CASSYPRGRNYGYTF. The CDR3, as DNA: TGTGCCAGCAGTTACCCCCGGGGACGTAACTATGGCTACACCTTC.

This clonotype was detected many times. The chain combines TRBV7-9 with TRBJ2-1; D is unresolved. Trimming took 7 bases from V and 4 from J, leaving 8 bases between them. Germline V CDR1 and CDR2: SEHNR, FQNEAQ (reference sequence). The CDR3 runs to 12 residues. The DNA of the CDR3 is TGTGCCAGCACCGCGGATTACAATGAGCAGTTCTTC. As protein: CASTADYNEQFF. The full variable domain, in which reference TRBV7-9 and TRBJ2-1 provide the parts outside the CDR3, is DTGVSQNPRHKITKRGQNVTFRCDPISEHNRLYWYRQTLGQGPEFLTYFQNEAQLEKSRLLSDRFSAERPKGSFSTLEIQRTEQGDSAMYLCASTADYNEQFFGPGTRLTVL.

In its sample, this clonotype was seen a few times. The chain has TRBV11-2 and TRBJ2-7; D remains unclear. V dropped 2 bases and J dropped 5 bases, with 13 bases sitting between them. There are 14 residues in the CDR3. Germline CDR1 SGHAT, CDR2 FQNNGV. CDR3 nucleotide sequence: TGTGCCAGCAGCTTATTGGGGAATCGGCACGAGCAGTACTTC. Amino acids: CASSLLGNRHEQYF.

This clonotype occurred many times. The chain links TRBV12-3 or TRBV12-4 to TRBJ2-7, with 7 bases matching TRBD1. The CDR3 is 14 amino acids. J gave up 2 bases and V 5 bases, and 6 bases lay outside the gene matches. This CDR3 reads CASSHPDRAYEQYF. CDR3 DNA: TGTGCCAGCAGTCACCCCGACAGGGCCTACGAGCAGTACTTC.

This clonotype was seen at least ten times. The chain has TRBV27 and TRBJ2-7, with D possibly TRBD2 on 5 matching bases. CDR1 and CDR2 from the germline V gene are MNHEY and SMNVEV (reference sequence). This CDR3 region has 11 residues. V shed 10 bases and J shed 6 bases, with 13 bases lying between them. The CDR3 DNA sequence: TGTGCCACAGGCCGGGGTTCCGAGCAGTACTTC. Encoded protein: CATGRGSEQYF.

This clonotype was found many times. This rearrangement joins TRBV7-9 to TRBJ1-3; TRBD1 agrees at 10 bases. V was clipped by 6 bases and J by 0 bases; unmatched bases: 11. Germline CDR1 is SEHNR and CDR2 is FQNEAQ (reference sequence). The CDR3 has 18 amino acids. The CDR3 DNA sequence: TGTGCCAGCAGTTCTCCGGGACAGGGGCCGTTCTCTGGAAACACCATATATTTT. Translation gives CASSSPGQGPFSGNTIYF.

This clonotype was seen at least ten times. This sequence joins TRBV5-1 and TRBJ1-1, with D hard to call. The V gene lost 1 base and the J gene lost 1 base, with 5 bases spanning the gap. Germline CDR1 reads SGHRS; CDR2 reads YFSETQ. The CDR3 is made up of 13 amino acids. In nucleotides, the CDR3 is TGCGCCAGCAGCTTGAACAAGAACACTGAAGCTTTCTTT. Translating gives CASSLNKNTEAFF.